Each of the 18 T cell receptor beta chains below was sequenced from the same sample in a study of tumor-infiltrating lymphocytes in primary liver carcinoma. Blood RNA originated from unsorted whole blood, with germline DNA additionally extracted. TCR beta cDNA was reverse-transcribed from roughly 520 ng of total RNA. The reaction used a constant-region primer and ProtoScript II reverse transcriptase. Each TCR beta library was derived from three nested multiplex PCR rounds that employed slightly modified ARM-PCR. The two initial PCR rounds, roughly 9 cycles each, used TRBV1-TRBV30 forward and C-beta reverse primers. Each CDR3 protein is one row after TCRdb ran MiXCR on the multiplex PCR reads. The table has 300,000 to 400,000 distinct CDR3 sequences, less than 75% seen once. The specimen sequenced was peripheral blood. Source of these receptors: a man aged 35-49 years with primary liver carcinoma and hepatitis B virus infection.

This clonotype appeared a few times. This chain links TRBV28 with TRBJ2-7; TRBD2 matches 7 bases. Germline lookup yields CDR1 MDHEN and CDR2 SYDVKM. V shed 4 bases and J 3 bases; nucleotides not matched to a gene: 9. The CDR3 has 15 amino acids. The CDR3 reads CASSSGASGFYEQYF. The DNA for the CDR3 is TGTGCCAGCAGTTCTGGGGCTAGCGGTTTCTACGAGCAGTACTTC.

Points on this clonotype: A much larger clone differs by one base, so this may be a read error. The V and J genes are TRBV4-1 and TRBJ1-2; D unclear. The V and J ends lost 3 bases and 4 bases respectively, with 15 bases between them. Germline CDR1 MGHRA, CDR2 YSYEKL. The CDR3 consists of 15 residues. The CDR3 nucleotides read TGCGCCAGCAGCCATGGTCCGCAGACACTCTATGGCTACACCTTC. Translating it yields CASSHGPQTLYGYTF.

To note about this clonotype: This could be a read error, since a much larger clone is one nucleotide away. The chain employs TRBV4-1 and TRBJ2-7; maybe TRBD1 (7 bases). The germline V gene has CDR1 MGHRA and CDR2 YSYEKL. The CDR3 is 12 residues long. The CDR3, as DNA: TGCGCCAGCAGCCAAGTGGGAAGCAGGGGGGACTTC. The encoded protein is CASSQVGSRGDF.

This clonotype turned up a few times. A much more abundant neighbour one base away suggests this may be a read error. V is TRBV28 and J is TRBJ2-1; 8 nucleotides align to TRBD2. Germline V gene lookup returns CDR1 MDHEN and CDR2 SYDVKM. CDR3 length equals 19 residues. The CDR3 DNA follows: TGTGCCAGCAGTTTATTCGGGCTAGCGGGCCCTAGCTCCTACGATGAGCAGTTCTTC. It yields the protein CASSLFGLAGPSSYDEQFF.

Regarding this clonotype: This may be a read error: a much more frequent sequence differs by one nucleotide. The V gene is TRBV6-1, the J gene TRBJ1-2, with D tentatively TRBD1 (6 bases). The CDR3 is 13 residues long. In germline, CDR1 is MNHNS, CDR2 SASEGT. Deletions cut 10 bases from V and 5 bases from J, with 17 bases between. The CDR3 region has the DNA TGTGCCACTTCCCGGGACACCGGTTATGGCTACACCTTC. This sequence encodes CATSRDTGYGYTF.

The chain recombines TRBV6-1 with TRBJ1-1; the match to TRBD1 covers 9 bases. The CDR3 has 15 residues. The V segment lost 10 bases and the J segment 1 base; nucleotides outside the gene matches: 10. Germline values: CDR1 MNHNS, CDR2 SASEGT. The CDR3 region is CATSTVGQGNTEAFF. The CDR3 DNA is TGTGCCACCTCGACTGTGGGACAGGGGAACACTGAAGCTTTCTTT.

This clonotype showed up many times. Because the CDR3's place on the DNA is in doubt, the DNA is left out and the CDR3 is given as listed by TCRdb. The chain has TRBV12-3 or TRBV12-4 and TRBJ2-1. Ends included, the CDR3 has 12 residues. The CDR3 is CASSSSADEQFF.

For this clonotype: A much bigger clone sits one base away, suggesting this may be a read error. V gene TRBV10-3 combines with J gene TRBJ2-1; 9 bases match TRBD1. V was clipped by 3 bases and J by 7 bases; unmatched bases: 10. This CDR3 region has 16 residues. Per germline, CDR1 ENHRY and CDR2 SYGVKD. The CDR3 DNA sequence: TGTGCCATCAGTGAAACCGGGACAGGGCTCCGTAATGAGCAGTTCTTC. Its translation is CAISETGTGLRNEQFF.

The chain uses TRBV12-3 or TRBV12-4 and TRBJ2-7; possibly TRBD2 for D (5 bases). The CDR3 is made up of 17 amino acids. CDR3 nucleotide sequence: TGTGTTAGCAGTTTAGCGCTCGCGGCGGCTGGGTACTACGAGCAGTACTTC. Translated, it gives CVSSLALAAAGYYEQYF.

Note on this clonotype: The conserved phenylalanine or tryptophan normally closing the CDR3 is absent here, so this likely arose from a read error. CDR3 sequence reads: CASSLEETSGSGYTQYL. The DNA of the CDR3 is TGTGCCAGCAGCTTAGAGGAGACTAGCGGAAGTGGGTATACGCAGTATCTT. The rearrangement joins TRBV11-2 to TRBJ2-3; 9 bases map to TRBD2. The CDR3 extends over 17 amino acids. From germline, CDR1 is SGHAT and CDR2 FQNNGV. Germline trimming cut 0 bases from V and 7 bases from J; bases unmatched to any gene: 11.

V is TRBV18 and J is TRBJ2-2, with D maybe TRBD1 (6 bases). Trimming removed 7 bases from V and 1 base from J, with 13 bases in between. Germline CDR1 and CDR2: KGHSH and LQKENI. The CDR3 is made up of 15 amino acids. CDR3 sequence: CASLRSRGNTGELFF. In DNA form, the CDR3 reads TGTGCCAGCTTACGAAGCAGGGGGAACACCGGGGAGCTGTTTTTT.

This chain connects TRBV5-1 to TRBJ2-2; D is unclear. The CDR3 length is 14 residues. V lost 2 bases, J lost 6 bases, and 11 bases lay in between. Per the germline V gene, CDR1 is SGHRS and CDR2 is YFSETQ. CDR3 region: CASSFSPQAGELFF. Here the CDR3 DNA reads TGCGCCAGCAGCTTCTCGCCCCAGGCCGGGGAGCTGTTTTTT.

With regard to this clonotype: A much bigger clone sits one base away, suggesting this may be a read error. The CDR3 loop reads CASSRDTQIYGYAF. The CDR3 DNA sequence: TGTGCCAGCTCCAGGGACACACAAATCTATGGCTACGCCTTC. J is TRBJ1-2 and V is TRBV28, with D tentatively TRBD1 (6 bases). Germline-derived CDR1 and CDR2 are MDHEN and SYDVKM. This CDR3 region has 14 residues.

On this clonotype itself: This could be a read error, since a much larger clone is one nucleotide away. Lacking the conserved final phenylalanine or tryptophan, this CDR3 likely reflects a read error. V and J are TRBV4-1 and TRBJ2-7, with 10 bases lining up with TRBD2. J lost 2 bases, V lost 4 bases, and 5 bases had no gene match. The V gene's germline CDR1 is MGHRA and CDR2 YSYEKL. This CDR3 is built from 15 residues. DNA of the CDR3: TGCGCCAGCAGCCTCGGACTAGCGGTTCCCTACGAGCAGTACTTG. This encodes CASSLGLAVPYEQYL.

On this clonotype itself: This may be a read error, as it is one base from a much larger clone. V gene TRBV29-1 combines with J gene TRBJ2-1; TRBD2 agrees at 11 bases. The junction had 10 bases not matched to a gene; V was cut back by 7 bases and J by 8 bases. The CDR3 spans 14 residues. The germline gives CDR1 SQVTM, CDR2 ANQGSEA. DNA for the CDR3: TGCAGCGCCGCACGACTAGCGGGAACGGATGAGCAGTTCTTC. This sequence encodes CSAARLAGTDEQFF.

The chain links TRBV5-4 to TRBJ2-1, with TRBD1 identical over 12 bases. CDR1 and CDR2 (germline): SGHNT, YYREEE (reference sequence). CDR3 length: 16 amino acids. V dropped 4 bases and J dropped 8; count of bases not matched to a gene: 10. This chain's CDR3 is CASSPGGQGATYEQFF. In DNA, the CDR3 is TGTGCCAGCAGCCCGGGGGGACAGGGGGCTACTTATGAGCAGTTCTTC.

Ten or more counts support this clonotype. The J gene is TRBJ2-7, the V gene TRBV12-3 or TRBV12-4, with a weak D call TRBD1 (6 bases). V was trimmed by 6 bases and J by 4 bases, leaving 13 bases between them. CDR3 size: 13 residues. The CDR3 nucleotides read TGTGCCAGCAGACCACAGGGCAAGTACGAGCAGTACTTC. This encodes CASRPQGKYEQYF.

Concerning this clonotype itself: This likely comes from a read error, as the CDR3 has no conserved phenylalanine or tryptophan at its end. The chain links TRBV11-2 to TRBJ2-7, with 8 bases that match TRBD1. CDR3 length equals 12 residues. Germline CDR1 and CDR2: SGHAT and FQNNGV. The CDR3 DNA sequence: TGTGCCGGCAGCCCAGGACAGGGCGAGCAGTACTTG. The encoded protein is CAGSPGQGEQYL.